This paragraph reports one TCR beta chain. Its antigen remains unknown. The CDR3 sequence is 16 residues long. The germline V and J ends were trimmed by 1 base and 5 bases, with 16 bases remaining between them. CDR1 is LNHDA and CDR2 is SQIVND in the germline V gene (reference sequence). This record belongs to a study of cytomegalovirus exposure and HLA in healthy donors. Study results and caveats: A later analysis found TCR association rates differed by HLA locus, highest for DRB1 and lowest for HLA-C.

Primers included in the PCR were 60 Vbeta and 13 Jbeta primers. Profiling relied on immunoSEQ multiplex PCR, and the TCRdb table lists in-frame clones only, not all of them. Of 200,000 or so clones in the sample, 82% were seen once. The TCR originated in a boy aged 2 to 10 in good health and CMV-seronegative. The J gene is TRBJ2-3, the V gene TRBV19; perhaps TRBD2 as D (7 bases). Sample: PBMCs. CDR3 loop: CASSIAAGAVGDTQYF. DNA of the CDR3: TGTGCCAGTAGTATAGCGGCGGGGGCCGTGGGAGATACGCAGTATTTT.